These T cell receptor beta chains were read from a single sample in a study of cytomegalovirus exposure and HLA in healthy donors. Assay: immunoSEQ multiplex PCR; the TCRdb copy retains only in-frame clones and omits some. The data hold roughly 190,000 clones, with around nine tenths observed a single time. Specimen: PBMCs. The source of these receptors is a man younger than 40 in good health and CMV-seropositive. The conserved cysteine and the conserved F or W are not part of the CDR3 here. A D gene is named only where the DNA matches it firmly.

cdr3_length j_call d_call v_call cdr3_aa
12 TRBJ1-1 NA TRBV29-1 SAATGRGNTEAF
14 TRBJ2-7 NA TRBV28 ASSFRLGESSYEQY
14 TRBJ2-1 TRBD2 TRBV27 ASSSRLAGTYNEQF
13 TRBJ2-3 TRBD1 TRBV27 ASSLFGTGPDTQY
13 TRBJ2-2 TRBD2 TRBV25-1 ASSEGGSNTGELF
14 TRBJ1-5 NA TRBV4-1 ASSVRSTPSNQPQH
14 TRBJ1-2 NA TRBV27 ASSLIGQSPLNGYT
11 TRBJ2-2 NA TRBV29-1 SVAPAGSGELF
12 TRBJ2-1 NA TRBV11-3 ASKGGSSYNEQF
9 TRBJ2-7 NA TRBV25-1 ASSVSGEQY
13 TRBJ1-1 NA TRBV21-1 ASSKTGDHPVRTF
13 TRBJ1-3 NA TRBV27 ASSLRGSPGNTIY